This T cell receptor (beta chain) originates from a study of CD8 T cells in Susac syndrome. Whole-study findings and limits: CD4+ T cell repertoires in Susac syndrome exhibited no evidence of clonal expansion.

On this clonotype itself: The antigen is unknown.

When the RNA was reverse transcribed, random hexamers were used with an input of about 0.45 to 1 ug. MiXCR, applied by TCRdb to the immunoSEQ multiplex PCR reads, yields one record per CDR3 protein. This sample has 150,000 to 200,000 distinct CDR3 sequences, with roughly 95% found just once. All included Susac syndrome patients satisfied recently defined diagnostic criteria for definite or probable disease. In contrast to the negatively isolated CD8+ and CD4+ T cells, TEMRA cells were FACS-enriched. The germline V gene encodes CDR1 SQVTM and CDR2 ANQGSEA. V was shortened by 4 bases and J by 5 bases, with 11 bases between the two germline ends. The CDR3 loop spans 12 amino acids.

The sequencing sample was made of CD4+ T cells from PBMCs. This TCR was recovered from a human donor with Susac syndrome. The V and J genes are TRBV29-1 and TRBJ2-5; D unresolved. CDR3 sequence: CSVVGLEETQYF. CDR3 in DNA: TGCAGCGTTGTCGGTCTGGAGGAGACCCAGTACTTC.